The 32 T cell receptor beta chains listed next were all sequenced from one sample in a study of cytomegalovirus exposure and HLA in healthy donors. Profiled with immunoSEQ multiplex PCR; TCRdb holds only in-frame clones, not every one. The sample shows 150,000 or so clones, approximately 86% of them seen only once. The material sequenced was PBMCs. The receptors come from a man aged 18 to 29 in good health and CMV-seropositive.

The J gene is TRBJ2-1, the V gene TRBV5-1; maybe TRBD2 (5 bases). CDR3 size: 11 residues. V lost 2 bases to trimming and J lost 10 bases, with 7 bases between them. CDR1 SGHRS and CDR2 YFSETQ come from the germline V gene. The CDR3 nucleotides are TGCGCCAGCAGCTTTGGGAGAGAGCAGTTCTTC. Amino acid sequence: CASSFGREQFF.

The chain recombines TRBV4-3 with TRBJ1-5; TRBD1 is a possible D gene (5 bases). V was cut by 4 bases and J by 6 bases, with 16 bases left in between. Germline loops: CDR1 LGHNA, CDR2 YSLEER. The CDR3 runs to 15 residues. Here the CDR3 reads CASSPYVGGGQPQHF. Written as DNA, the CDR3 is TGCGCCAGCAGCCCCTACGTGGGGGGGGGTCAGCCCCAGCATTTT.

The chain couples TRBV19 to TRBJ1-1, with 7 nucleotides matching TRBD1. V lost 6 bases to trimming and J lost 0 bases; unmatched junction nucleotides: 4. The CDR3 runs 14 residues. CDR1 and CDR2 from the germline V gene are LNHDA and SQIVND (reference sequence). CDR3 coding DNA: TGTGCCAGTAGAGAGGGACAGTTGAACACTGAAGCTTTCTTT. Protein sequence: CASREGQLNTEAFF.

The chain links TRBV18 to TRBJ2-1; tentatively, D is TRBD1 (5 bases). V lost 3 bases to trimming and J lost 0 bases, with 9 bases between them. This CDR3 contains 15 residues. CDR1 and CDR2 from the germline V gene are KGHSH and LQKENI. This CDR3 reads CASSPQGSSYNEQFF. In DNA, the CDR3 is TGTGCCAGCTCACCCCAGGGTTCCTCCTACAATGAGCAGTTCTTC.

V usage is TRBV18 and J usage is TRBJ1-4; D unresolved. This CDR3 has 13 residues. V lost 3 bases and J 6 bases, leaving 8 bases between the germline ends. Germline V CDR1 and CDR2: KGHSH, LQKENI. In DNA form, the CDR3 reads TGTGCCAGCTCACCCCGGGAAGATGAAAAACTGTTTTTT. Amino acids: CASSPREDEKLFF. Supplemented by reference TRBV18 and TRBJ1-4, the full variable domain reads NAGVMQNPRHLVRRRGQEARLRCSPMKGHSHVYWYRQLPEEGLKFMVYLQKENIIDESGMPKERFSAEFPKEGPSILRIQQVVRGDSAAYFCASSPREDEKLFFGSGTQLSVL.

The rearrangement links TRBV27 to TRBJ1-2; maybe TRBD1 (5 bases). Germline CDR1 and CDR2: MNHEY and SMNVEV (reference sequence). Between the trimmed V and J ends, which lost 6 bases and 8 bases, there was a span of 19 bases. This CDR3 region has 14 residues. In nucleotides, the CDR3 is TGTGCCAGCAGCCCCCGACAGCGTCTGGAAGGCTACACCTTC. It encodes CASSPRQRLEGYTF.

The rearrangement uses TRBV27 and TRBJ2-7, with TRBD2 identical over 7 bases. With V trimmed by 7 bases and J by 1 base, 4 bases remained unmatched. CDR3 length equals 13 residues. Germline assignment: CDR1 MNHEY and CDR2 SMNVEV (reference sequence). This CDR3 reads CASIPGGSYEQYF. The CDR3 DNA reads as TGTGCCAGCATCCCGGGGGGTTCCTACGAGCAGTACTTC.

The V call is TRBV5-8, the J call TRBJ1-1; weak D call: TRBD1 (6 bases). Germline CDR1 and CDR2: SGHTS and YDEGEE. Trimming shortened V by 3 bases and J by 5 bases, and 14 bases separated the two germline ends. The CDR3 has 14 residues. The CDR3 coding sequence is TGTGCCAGCAGCTCGGGGAAGGGGGTAACTGAAGCTTTCTTT. Encoded protein: CASSSGKGVTEAFF.

The genes are TRBV20-1 and TRBJ2-7; the D is unclear. With 2 bases removed from V and 3 bases from J, the gap between germline ends came to 5 bases. Per germline, CDR1 DFQATT and CDR2 SNEGSKA (reference sequence). The CDR3 has 11 amino acids. This CDR3 is CSARPGYEQYF. In DNA form, the CDR3 reads TGCAGTGCTAGACCCGGCTACGAGCAGTACTTC.

The V call is TRBV10-3, the J call TRBJ1-4; the match to TRBD1 covers 9 bases. The CDR3 consists of 14 residues. The V gene end was trimmed by 11 bases and the J gene end by 5 bases; junction bases not matched to a gene: 9. Germline loops: CDR1 ENHRY, CDR2 SYGVKD. CDR3 coding DNA: TGTGCCGCTTCTGCCGGGACAGGGAATGAAAAACTGTTTTTT. Amino acids: CAASAGTGNEKLFF.

The sample holds one count of this clone. The chain is built from TRBV18 and TRBJ2-7; TRBD1 matches at 9 bases. The CDR3 loop spans 13 amino acids. Germline V CDR1 and CDR2: KGHSH, LQKENI. After removal of 6 bases from V and 6 bases from J, the junction contained 6 bases not matched to a gene. CDR3 loop: CASSSGTGLEQYF. CDR3 nucleotide sequence: TGTGCCAGCTCCTCCGGGACAGGGCTCGAGCAGTACTTC.

This chain links TRBV6-1 with TRBJ1-3; TRBD1 aligns across 9 bases. Germline loops: CDR1 MNHNS, CDR2 SASEGT. Unmatched junction bases numbered 5, after V lost 4 bases and J lost 4 bases. This CDR3 comprises 15 residues. CDR3: CASSAAGTGGNTIYF. DNA for the CDR3: TGTGCCAGCAGTGCTGCCGGGACAGGGGGAAACACCATATATTTT.

The rearrangement joins TRBV11-2 to TRBJ2-2; TRBD1 is a possible D gene (5 bases). Per germline, CDR1 SGHAT and CDR2 FQNNGV. The CDR3 totals 17 residues. V shed 0 bases and J shed 0 bases, with 11 bases lying between them. DNA of the CDR3: TGTGCCAGCAGCTTAGACCCGACAGCCCCGAACACCGGGGAGCTGTTTTTT. Protein sequence: CASSLDPTAPNTGELFF.

CDR3 loop: CASSPESGLAVTGELFF. CDR3 DNA sequence: TGCGCCAGCAGCCCGGAATCGGGACTAGCAGTCACCGGGGAGCTGTTTTTT. The chain is built from TRBV5-1 and TRBJ2-2; TRBD2 matches 9 bases. The CDR3 covers 17 residues. V was pared by 4 bases and J by 4 bases, with 11 bases of the junction left unmatched. In germline, CDR1 is SGHRS, CDR2 YFSETQ.

This clone was observed once. The genes are TRBV18 and TRBJ2-1; no clear D gene. Trimming took 3 bases from V and 4 from J, leaving 10 bases between them. This CDR3 contains 14 residues. Germline V gene lookup returns CDR1 KGHSH and CDR2 LQKENI. The CDR3 is CASSPGEAYNEQFF. CDR3 nucleotide sequence: TGTGCCAGCTCACCTGGAGAAGCTTACAATGAGCAGTTCTTC.

The chain joins TRBV7-8 to TRBJ2-3; 9 bases map to TRBD1. J gave up 6 bases and V 6 bases, and 13 bases lay outside the gene matches. Germline V CDR1 and CDR2: SGHVS, FQNEAQ. The CDR3 is 16 residues long. The CDR3 protein is CASRSDRTGVADTQYF. The CDR3 bases are TGTGCCAGCAGATCGGACCGGACAGGGGTTGCGGATACGCAGTATTTT. The full variable domain, completed using reference TRBV7-8 and TRBJ2-3, is GAGVSQSPRYKVAKRGQDVALRCDPISGHVSLFWYQQALGQGPEFLTYFQNEAQLDKSGLPSDRFFAERPEGSVSTLKIQRTQQEDSAVYLCASRSDRTGVADTQYFGPGTRLTVL.

The J gene is TRBJ2-3, the V gene TRBV30; 10 bases are shared with TRBD2. CDR3 size: 14 residues. Germline loops: CDR1 GTSNPN, CDR2 SVGIG (reference sequence). After removal of 2 bases from V and 8 bases from J, the junction contained 7 bases not matched to a gene. Here the CDR3 reads CAWSLAGASGTQYF. The CDR3 nucleotides read TGTGCCTGGAGTCTAGCGGGAGCGAGTGGTACGCAGTATTTT.

This clone appeared a few times. The chain couples TRBV27 to TRBJ2-7; no firm D call. The V end lost 4 bases, the J end lost 9 bases, and 13 bases lay between the germline ends. The CDR3 contains 12 residues. CDR1 and CDR2 (germline): MNHEY, SMNVEV (reference sequence). The CDR3: CASSSSGLRQYF. The CDR3 DNA is TGTGCCAGCAGTTCCTCAGGTCTACGGCAGTACTTC.

This chain uses TRBV11-2 with TRBJ1-2; 10 bases match TRBD1. Germline V lookup: CDR1 SGHAT, CDR2 FQNNGV. V dropped 5 bases and J dropped 0; count of bases not matched to a gene: 9. The CDR3 is 17 residues long. Written as DNA, the CDR3 is TGTGCCAGCAGCCCGATGACAGGGGGCGACGCTAACTATGGCTACACCTTC. Its translation is CASSPMTGGDANYGYTF. Based on the CDR3 plus reference TRBV11-2 and TRBJ1-2, the full variable domain is EAGVAQSPRYKIIEKRQSVAFWCNPISGHATLYWYQQILGQGPKLLIQFQNNGVVDDSQLPKDRFSAERLKGVDSTLKIQPAKLEDSAVYLCASSPMTGGDANYGYTFGSGTRLTVV.

This clone was seen a single time. The V and J genes are TRBV4-3 and TRBJ1-1; 9 bases are shared with TRBD1. Germline lookup yields CDR1 LGHNA and CDR2 YSLEER. J gave up 4 bases and V 0 bases, and 3 bases lay outside the gene matches. The CDR3 contains 15 residues. The CDR3 nucleotides are TGCGCCAGCAGCCAAGACGACAGGGGGTCCACTGAAGCTTTCTTT. Translated: CASSQDDRGSTEAFF.

The genes are TRBV11-2 and TRBJ1-1, with D hard to call. This CDR3 contains 15 residues. Germline V lookup: CDR1 SGHAT, CDR2 FQNNGV. The ends were cut back, 1 base at V and 1 base at J, with 10 bases in the middle. The CDR3 region is CASSLVGGGNTEAFF. DNA for the CDR3: TGTGCCAGCAGCTTAGTTGGAGGTGGGAACACTGAAGCTTTCTTT.

The V and J genes are TRBV19 and TRBJ2-7; D is possibly TRBD2 (7 bases). The V gene lost 4 bases and the J gene lost 0 bases, with 13 bases spanning the gap. The CDR3 has 15 residues. The germline gives CDR1 LNHDA, CDR2 SQIVND (reference sequence). In DNA form, the CDR3 reads TGTGCCAGTAGTAATGGAGCGGGACACTCCTACGAGCAGTACTTC. As protein: CASSNGAGHSYEQYF.

The genes are TRBV25-1 and TRBJ2-3; D possibly corresponds to TRBD2 (7 bases). Trimming stripped 7 bases from V and 6 bases from J, with 20 bases between. The CDR3 extends over 15 amino acids. From germline, CDR1 is MGHDK and CDR2 SYGVNS. The CDR3, as DNA: TGTGCCAGCAACCCCTCGGGGGGCCGCCCGGATACGCAGTATTTT. Protein sequence: CASNPSGGRPDTQYF.

The chain recombines TRBV5-1 with TRBJ1-2, with 9 bases that match TRBD1. The CDR3 sequence is 14 residues long. The V gene end was trimmed by 3 bases and the J gene end by 8 bases; junction bases not matched to a gene: 8. The V gene's germline CDR1 is SGHRS and CDR2 YFSETQ. The CDR3 sequence is CASSSNGQGMGYTF. CDR3 DNA: TGCGCCAGCAGCTCCAACGGACAGGGGATGGGCTACACCTTC.

The rearrangement uses TRBV2 and TRBJ2-3; TRBD2 aligns across 9 bases. The length of the CDR3 is 16 residues. Germline V gene sequence: CDR1 SNHLY, CDR2 FYNNEI. V lost 0 bases, J lost 2 bases, and 3 bases stayed unmatched. The CDR3 is CASSEASGGLTDTQYF. CDR3 DNA sequence: TGTGCCAGCAGTGAAGCTAGCGGGGGCCTCACAGATACGCAGTATTTT.

The chain carries TRBV10-2 and TRBJ2-1, with 11 bases matching TRBD2. V was pared by 5 bases and J by 2 bases, with 2 bases of the junction left unmatched. Germline values: CDR1 WSHSY, CDR2 SAAADI. There are 15 residues in the CDR3. CDR3 DNA sequence: TGCGCCAGCAGTTTAGCGGGAGGGCCCTACAATGAGCAGTTCTTC. Translated: CASSLAGGPYNEQFF.

To note about this clone: Other DNA sequences in the sample encode the same CDR3. The chain recombines TRBV4-3 with TRBJ2-1; possibly TRBD2 for D (5 bases). Germline-derived CDR1 and CDR2 are LGHNA and YSLEER. The CDR3 runs 14 residues. The V end lost 1 base, the J end lost 2 bases, and 6 bases lay between the germline ends. The CDR3 nucleotides are TGCGCCAGCAGCCAAGCGGGGACCTACAATGAGCAGTTCTTC. Amino acid sequence: CASSQAGTYNEQFF.

This sequence joins TRBV9 and TRBJ2-2; D possibly corresponds to TRBD2 (5 bases). CDR1 is SGDLS and CDR2 is YYNGEE in the germline V gene. V was shortened by 0 bases and J by 6 bases, with 18 bases between the two germline ends. The CDR3 has 17 residues. CDR3 amino acids: CASSVGHFWDSAGELFF. As DNA, the CDR3 is TGTGCCAGCAGCGTAGGGCACTTCTGGGATAGCGCCGGGGAGCTGTTTTTT. Together with reference TRBV9 and TRBJ2-2, the CDR3 gives the full variable domain: DSGVTQTPKHLITATGQRVTLRCSPRSGDLSVYWYQQSLDQGLQFLIQYYNGEERAKGNILERFSAQQFPDLHSELNLSSLELGDSALYFCASSVGHFWDSAGELFFGEGSRLTVL.

This clone has a handful of counts. The J gene is TRBJ1-2, the V gene TRBV5-4; D uncertain. Per germline, CDR1 SGHNT and CDR2 YYREEE (reference sequence). The length of the CDR3 is 14 residues. Trimming removed 4 bases at V and 8 bases at J, with 18 bases between. CDR3: CASSPMTGLRGYTF. The CDR3 nucleotides read TGTGCCAGCAGCCCCATGACGGGGTTGAGAGGCTACACCTTC. Full variable domain (remainder filled in from reference TRBV5-4 and TRBJ1-2): ETGVTQSPTHLIKTRGQQVTLRCSSQSGHNTVSWYQQALGQGPQFIFQYYREEENGRGNFPPRFSGLQFPNYSSELNVNALELDDSALYLCASSPMTGLRGYTFGSGTRLTVV.

The chain recombines TRBV5-1 with TRBJ2-1; D ambiguous. CDR3 size: 15 residues. Germline V lookup: CDR1 SGHRS, CDR2 YFSETQ. The V gene lost 0 bases and the J gene lost 0 bases, with 7 bases spanning the gap. CDR3 region: CASSLDLSSYNEQFF. Here the CDR3 DNA reads TGCGCCAGCAGCTTGGACCTTAGCTCCTACAATGAGCAGTTCTTC.

The chain couples TRBV9 to TRBJ2-1; TRBD1 is a possible D gene (7 bases). This CDR3 is built from 19 residues. Germline assignment: CDR1 SGDLS and CDR2 YYNGEE. The ends were cut back, 3 bases at V and 1 base at J, with 23 bases in the middle. The CDR3 is CASSAGVRGTAQSYNEQFF. In DNA form, the CDR3 reads TGTGCCAGCAGCGCCGGAGTCCGCGGGACAGCGCAGTCCTACAATGAGCAGTTCTTC.

The chain links TRBV10-3 to TRBJ2-1; maybe TRBD2 (7 bases). CDR3 size: 16 residues. Trimming left V 2 bases short and J 2 bases short, with 13 bases between. Germline V gene lookup returns CDR1 ENHRY and CDR2 SYGVKD. CDR3 in amino acids: CAISERGAPTYNEQFF. Written as DNA, the CDR3 is TGTGCCATCAGTGAGCGGGGGGCGCCTACCTACAATGAGCAGTTCTTC.